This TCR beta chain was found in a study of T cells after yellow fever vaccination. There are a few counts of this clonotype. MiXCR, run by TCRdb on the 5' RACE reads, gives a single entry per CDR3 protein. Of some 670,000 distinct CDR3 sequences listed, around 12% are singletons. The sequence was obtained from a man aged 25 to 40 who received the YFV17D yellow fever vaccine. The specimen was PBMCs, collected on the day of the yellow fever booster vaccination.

The CDR3 protein is CASTPGQGPYNEQFF. The DNA of the CDR3 is TGTGCCAGCACCCCAGGACAGGGTCCGTACAATGAGCAGTTCTTC. The rearrangement links TRBV28 to TRBJ2-1, with 8 bases matching TRBD1. This CDR3 is built from 15 residues. Looked up from germline, CDR1 is MDHEN and CDR2 is SYDVKM. Losses at the gene ends were 7 bases for V and 4 bases for J; bases not matched to a gene: 9. The variable domain in full, with the rest retrieved from reference TRBV28 and TRBJ2-1, is DVKVTQSSRYLVKRTGEKVFLECVQDMDHENMFWYRQDPGLGLRLIYFSYDVKMKEKGDIPEGYSVSREKKERFSLILESASTNQTSMYLCASTPGQGPYNEQFFGPGTRLTVL.